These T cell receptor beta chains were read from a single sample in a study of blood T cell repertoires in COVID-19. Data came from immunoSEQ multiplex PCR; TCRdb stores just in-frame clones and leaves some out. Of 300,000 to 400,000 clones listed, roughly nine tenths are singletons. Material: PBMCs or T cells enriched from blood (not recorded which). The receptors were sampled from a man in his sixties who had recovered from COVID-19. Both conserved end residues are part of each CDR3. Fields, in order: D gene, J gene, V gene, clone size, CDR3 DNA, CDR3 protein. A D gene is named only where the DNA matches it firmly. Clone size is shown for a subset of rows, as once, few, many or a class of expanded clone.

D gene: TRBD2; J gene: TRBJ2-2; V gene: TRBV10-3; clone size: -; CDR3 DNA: TGTGCCCACTCTCCCGGACTAGCGGGAGCTAACACCGGGGAGCTGTTTTTT; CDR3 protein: CAHSPGLAGANTGELFF
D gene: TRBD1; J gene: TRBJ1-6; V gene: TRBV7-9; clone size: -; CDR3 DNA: TGTGCCAGCGCCACCGACAGGGAAACTTCACCCCTCCACTTT; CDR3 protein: CASATDRETSPLHF
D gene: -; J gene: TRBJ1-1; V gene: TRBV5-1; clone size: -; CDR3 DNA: TGCGCCAGCAGCTTGGACAGGAGTTACACTGAAGCTTTCTTT; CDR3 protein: CASSLDRSYTEAFF
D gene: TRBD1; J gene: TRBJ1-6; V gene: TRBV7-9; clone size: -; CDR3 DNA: TGTGCCAGCAGCTCGGGGACAGGGGGAAATTCACCCCTCCACTTT; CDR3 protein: CASSSGTGGNSPLHF
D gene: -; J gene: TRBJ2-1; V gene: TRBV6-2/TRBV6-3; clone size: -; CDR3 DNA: TGTGCCAGCAGTTACGTGGGGGGGGCCTCATCTGAGCAGTTCTTC; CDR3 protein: CASSYVGGASSEQFF
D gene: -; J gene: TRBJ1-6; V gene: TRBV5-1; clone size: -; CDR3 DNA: TGCGCCAGCAGCTTGGCATGGGCTGGGCTTACTTCACCCCTCCACTTT; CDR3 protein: CASSLAWAGLTSPLHF
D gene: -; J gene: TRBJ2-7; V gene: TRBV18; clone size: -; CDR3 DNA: TGTGCCAGCTCACCAGATGAGAGGCCATACGAGCAGTACTTC; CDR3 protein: CASSPDERPYEQYF
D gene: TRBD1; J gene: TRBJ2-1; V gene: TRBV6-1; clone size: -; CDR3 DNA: TGTGCCAGCAGTGAGGGTCCGGGACAGGGGGCGGGTGAGCAGTTCTTC; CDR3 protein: CASSEGPGQGAGEQFF
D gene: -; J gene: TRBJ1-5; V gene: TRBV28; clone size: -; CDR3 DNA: TGTGCCAGCAGTTTTCCGGGGAATAGCAATCAGCCCCAGCATTTT; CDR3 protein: CASSFPGNSNQPQHF
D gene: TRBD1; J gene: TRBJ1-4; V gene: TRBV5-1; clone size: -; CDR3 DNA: TGCGCCAGCAGCTTCACTGACAGGGAAGGTGAAAAACTGTTTTTT; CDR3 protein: CASSFTDREGEKLFF
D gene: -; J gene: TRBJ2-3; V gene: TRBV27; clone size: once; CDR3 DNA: TGTGCCAGCAGTTTATCCCGAGATACGCAGTATTTT; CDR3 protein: CASSLSRDTQYF
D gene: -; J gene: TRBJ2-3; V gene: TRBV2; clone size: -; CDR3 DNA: TGTGCCAGCAGTGTCAGGACAGCGAGGACAGATACGCAGTATTTT; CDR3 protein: CASSVRTARTDTQYF
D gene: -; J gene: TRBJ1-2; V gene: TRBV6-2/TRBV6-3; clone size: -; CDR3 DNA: TGTGCCAGCAGTCCGCCAGGGGCGACCTATGGCTACACCTTC; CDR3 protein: CASSPPGATYGYTF
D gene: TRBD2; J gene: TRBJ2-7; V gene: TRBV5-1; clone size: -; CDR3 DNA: TGCGCCAGCACCCTAGCGGGGGGCACCTACGAGCAGTACTTC; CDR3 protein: CASTLAGGTYEQYF
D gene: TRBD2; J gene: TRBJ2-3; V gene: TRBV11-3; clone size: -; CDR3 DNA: TGTGCCAGCTCTCCCAATGCGGGAGAGATTGTTGATACGCAGTATTTT; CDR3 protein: CASSPNAGEIVDTQYF
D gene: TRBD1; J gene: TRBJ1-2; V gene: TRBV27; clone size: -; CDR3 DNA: TGTGCCAGCAGTCAGACCCGGGACAGGGTATATGGCTACACCTTC; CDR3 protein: CASSQTRDRVYGYTF
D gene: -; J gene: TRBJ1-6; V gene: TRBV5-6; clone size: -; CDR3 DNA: TGTGCCAGCATGCGGGGCTATAATTCACCCCTCCACTTT; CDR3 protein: CASMRGYNSPLHF
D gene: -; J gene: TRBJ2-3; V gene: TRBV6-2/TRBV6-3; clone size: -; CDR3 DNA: TGTGCCAGCAGTCGGCCGGGTGATGACAGCACAGATACGCAGTATTTT; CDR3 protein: CASSRPGDDSTDTQYF
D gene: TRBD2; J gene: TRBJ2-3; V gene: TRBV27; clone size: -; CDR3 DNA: TGTGCCAGCAGTTGGACTAGCGGCAGCACAGATACGCAGTATTTT; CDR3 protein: CASSWTSGSTDTQYF
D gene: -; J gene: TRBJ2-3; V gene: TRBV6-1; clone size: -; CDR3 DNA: TGTGCCAGCAGTGAGCGGGACAGAGTTAGCACAGATACGCAGTATTTT; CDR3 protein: CASSERDRVSTDTQYF
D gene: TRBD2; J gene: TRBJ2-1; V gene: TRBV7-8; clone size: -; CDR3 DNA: TGTGCCAGCAGCTTAGTGGGCCTAGCGGGGTACAATGAGCAGTTCTTC; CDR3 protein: CASSLVGLAGYNEQFF
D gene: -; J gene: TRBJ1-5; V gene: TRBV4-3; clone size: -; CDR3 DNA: TGCGCCAGCAGCCAAGATCTGGGAGTAATTCAGCCCCAGCATTTT; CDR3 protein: CASSQDLGVIQPQHF
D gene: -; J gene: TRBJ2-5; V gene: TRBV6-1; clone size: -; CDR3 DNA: TGTGCCAGCAGTGACAGGGGAGAGACCCAGTACTTC; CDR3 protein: CASSDRGETQYF
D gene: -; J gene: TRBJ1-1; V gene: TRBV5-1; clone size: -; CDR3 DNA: TGCGCCAGCAGCTTGGATCTGAGCACTGAAGCTTTCTTT; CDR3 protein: CASSLDLSTEAFF
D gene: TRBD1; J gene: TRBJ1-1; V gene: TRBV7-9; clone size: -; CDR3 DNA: TGTGCCAGCAGCTATGACAGGGCAGCTTTCTTT; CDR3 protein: CASSYDRAAFF
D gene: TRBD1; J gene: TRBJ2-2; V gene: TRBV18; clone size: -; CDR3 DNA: TGTGCCAGCTCACGCGGACAGGTCGACACCGGGGAGCTGTTTTTT; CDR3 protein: CASSRGQVDTGELFF
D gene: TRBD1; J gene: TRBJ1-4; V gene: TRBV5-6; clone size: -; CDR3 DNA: TGTGCCAGCAGACAAGGACAGGCGGCGAATGAAAAACTGTTTTTT; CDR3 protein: CASRQGQAANEKLFF
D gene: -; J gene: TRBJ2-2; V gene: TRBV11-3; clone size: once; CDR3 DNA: TGTGCCAGCAGCTTTAGCGGCAGTACGAACACCGGGGAGCTGTTTTTT; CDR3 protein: CASSFSGSTNTGELFF
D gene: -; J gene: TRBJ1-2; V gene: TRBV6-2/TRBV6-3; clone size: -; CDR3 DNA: TGTGCCAGCAGTTACTCGGGGCCCTATGGCTACACCTTC; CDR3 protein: CASSYSGPYGYTF
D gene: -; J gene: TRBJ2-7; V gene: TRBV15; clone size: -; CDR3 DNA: TGTGCCACCAGCAAGGATCGGGGCTACGAGCAGTACTTC; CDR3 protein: CATSKDRGYEQYF
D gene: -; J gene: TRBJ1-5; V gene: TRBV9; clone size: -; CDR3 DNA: TGTGCCAGCAGCCAGGGACTTAGCAATCAGCCCCAGCATTTT; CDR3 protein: CASSQGLSNQPQHF
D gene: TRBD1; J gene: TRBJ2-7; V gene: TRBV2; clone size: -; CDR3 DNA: TGTGCCAGCAGTCGGACAGGGTCTCCCTACGAGCAGTACTTC; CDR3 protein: CASSRTGSPYEQYF
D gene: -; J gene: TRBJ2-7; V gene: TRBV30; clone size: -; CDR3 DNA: TGTGCCTGGAGTGTGGTTCCGGGAACCATCGAGCAGTACTTC; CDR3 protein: CAWSVVPGTIEQYF
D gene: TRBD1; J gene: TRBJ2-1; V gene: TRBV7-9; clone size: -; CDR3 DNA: TGTGCCAGCAGCCTAGACAGGGGGCGCATATATGAGCAGTTCTTC; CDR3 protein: CASSLDRGRIYEQFF
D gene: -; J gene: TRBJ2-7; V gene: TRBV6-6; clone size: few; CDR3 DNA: TGTGCCAGCAGTTACTCGGACTTGTCATACTACGAGCAGTACTTC; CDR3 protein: CASSYSDLSYYEQYF
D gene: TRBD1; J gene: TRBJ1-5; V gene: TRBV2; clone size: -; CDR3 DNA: TGTGCCAGCAAGGGACAGGAAAATCAGCCCCAGCATTTT; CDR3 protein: CASKGQENQPQHF
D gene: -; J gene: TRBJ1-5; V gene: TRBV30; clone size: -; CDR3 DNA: TGTGCCTGGAGTGTTAGAATTAGCAATCAGCCCCAGCATTTT; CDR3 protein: CAWSVRISNQPQHF
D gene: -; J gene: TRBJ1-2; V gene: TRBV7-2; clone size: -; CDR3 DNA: TGTGCCAGCAGCCCCAGGTCAGGAAACTATGGCTACACCTTC; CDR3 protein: CASSPRSGNYGYTF
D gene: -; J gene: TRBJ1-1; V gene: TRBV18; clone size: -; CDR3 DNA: TGTGCCAGCTCACCCAGACAGGTTTTGAACACTGAAGCTTTCTTT; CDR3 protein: CASSPRQVLNTEAFF
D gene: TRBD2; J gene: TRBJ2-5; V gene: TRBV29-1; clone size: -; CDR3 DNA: TGCAGCGTTGGTTTTTCTAGCGGGACCTCTCAAAGTGGGACCCAGTACTTC; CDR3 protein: CSVGFSSGTSQSGTQYF
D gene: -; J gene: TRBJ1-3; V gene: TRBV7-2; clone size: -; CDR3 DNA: TGTGCCAGCAGCTTGAGGCATGGAAACACCATATATTTT; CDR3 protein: CASSLRHGNTIYF
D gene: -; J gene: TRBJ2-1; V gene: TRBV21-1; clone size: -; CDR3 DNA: TGTGCCAGCAGCAAGGCAGAGCTCAGCGGGATCCCCCACTACAATGAGCAGTTCTTC; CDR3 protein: CASSKAELSGIPHYNEQFF
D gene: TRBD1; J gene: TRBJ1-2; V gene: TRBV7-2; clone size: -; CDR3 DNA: TGTGCCAGCAGCTTACCAACGGGACAGCTCTATGGCTACACCTTC; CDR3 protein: CASSLPTGQLYGYTF
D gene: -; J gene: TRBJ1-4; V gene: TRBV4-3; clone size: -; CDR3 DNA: TGCGCCAGCAGCCAAGAACGGGGGGGAGATGAAAAACTGTTTTTT; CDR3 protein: CASSQERGGDEKLFF
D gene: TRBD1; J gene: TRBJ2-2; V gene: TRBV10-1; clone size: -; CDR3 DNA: TGCGCCAGCAGACCCGGGACAGGGAACACCGGGGAGCTGTTTTTT; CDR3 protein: CASRPGTGNTGELFF
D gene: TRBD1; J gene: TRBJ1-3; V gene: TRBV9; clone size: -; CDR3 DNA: TGTGCCAGCAGCGCACAGGGGTCTGGAAACACCATATATTTT; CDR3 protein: CASSAQGSGNTIYF